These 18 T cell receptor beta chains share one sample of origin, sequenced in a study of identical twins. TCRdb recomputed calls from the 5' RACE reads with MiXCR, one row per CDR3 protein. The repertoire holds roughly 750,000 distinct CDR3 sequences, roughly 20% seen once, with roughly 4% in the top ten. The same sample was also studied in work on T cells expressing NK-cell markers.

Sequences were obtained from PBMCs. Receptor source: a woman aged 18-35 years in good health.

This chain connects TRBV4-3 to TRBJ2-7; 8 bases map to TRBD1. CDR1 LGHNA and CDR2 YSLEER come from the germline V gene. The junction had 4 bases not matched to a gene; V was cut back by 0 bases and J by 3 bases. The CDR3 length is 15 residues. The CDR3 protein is CASSQDPGGVYEQYF. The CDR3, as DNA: TGCGCCAGCAGCCAAGATCCAGGGGGCGTCTACGAGCAGTACTTC.

CDR3: CASSPGTDGYTF. The DNA for the CDR3 is TGTGCCAGCAGCCCAGGGACGGATGGCTACACCTTC. The chain links TRBV7-3 to TRBJ1-2, with TRBD1 as a possible D gene (5 bases). V was trimmed by 5 bases and J by 6 bases, leaving 10 bases between them. This CDR3 has 12 residues. Germline V gives CDR1 SGHTA, CDR2 FQGTGA.

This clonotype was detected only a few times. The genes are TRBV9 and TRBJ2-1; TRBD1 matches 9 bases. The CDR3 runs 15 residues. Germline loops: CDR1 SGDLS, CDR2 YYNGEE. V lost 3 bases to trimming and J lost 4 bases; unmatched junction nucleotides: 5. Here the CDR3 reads CASSGYRGLYNEQFF. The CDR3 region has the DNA TGTGCCAGCAGCGGTTACAGGGGGCTATACAATGAGCAGTTCTTC.

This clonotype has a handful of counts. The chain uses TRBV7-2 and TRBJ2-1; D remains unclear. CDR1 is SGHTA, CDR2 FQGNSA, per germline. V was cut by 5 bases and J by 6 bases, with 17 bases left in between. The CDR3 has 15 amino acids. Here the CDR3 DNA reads TGTGCCAGCAGCCTCGGTTTGGTCCAATTCAATGAGCAGTTCTTC. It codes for CASSLGLVQFNEQFF. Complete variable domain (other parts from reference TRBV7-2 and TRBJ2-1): GAGVSQSPSNKVTEKGKDVELRCDPISGHTALYWYRQSLGQGLEFLIYFQGNSAPDKSGLPSDRFSAERTGGSVSTLTIQRTQQEDSAVYLCASSLGLVQFNEQFFGPGTRLTVL.

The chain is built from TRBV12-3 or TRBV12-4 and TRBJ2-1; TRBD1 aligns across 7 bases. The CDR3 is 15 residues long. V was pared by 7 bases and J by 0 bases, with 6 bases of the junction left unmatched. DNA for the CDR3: TGTGCCAGCACCCCGGACAGGCCCTCCTACAATGAGCAGTTCTTC. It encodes CASTPDRPSYNEQFF.

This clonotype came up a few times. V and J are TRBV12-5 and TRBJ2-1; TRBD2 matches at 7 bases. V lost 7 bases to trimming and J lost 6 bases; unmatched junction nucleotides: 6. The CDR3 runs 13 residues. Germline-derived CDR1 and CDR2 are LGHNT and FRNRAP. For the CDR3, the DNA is TGTGCTAGTGTTAGAGCGGGGAGCAATGAGCAGTTCTTC. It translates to CASVRAGSNEQFF.

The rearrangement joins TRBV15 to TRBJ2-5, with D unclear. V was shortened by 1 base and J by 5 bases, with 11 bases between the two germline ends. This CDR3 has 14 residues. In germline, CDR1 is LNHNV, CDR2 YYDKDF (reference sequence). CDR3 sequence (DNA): TGTGCCACCAGCAGAGCCATCTCGGGCGAGACCCAGTACTTC. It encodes CATSRAISGETQYF.

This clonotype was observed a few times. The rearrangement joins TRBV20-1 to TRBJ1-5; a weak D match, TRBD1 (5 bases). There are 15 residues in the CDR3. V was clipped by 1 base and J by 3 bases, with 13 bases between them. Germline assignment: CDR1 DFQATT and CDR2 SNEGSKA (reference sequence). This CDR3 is CSARGRDVYNQPQHF. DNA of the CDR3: TGCAGTGCTAGAGGCAGGGACGTGTACAATCAGCCCCAGCATTTT.

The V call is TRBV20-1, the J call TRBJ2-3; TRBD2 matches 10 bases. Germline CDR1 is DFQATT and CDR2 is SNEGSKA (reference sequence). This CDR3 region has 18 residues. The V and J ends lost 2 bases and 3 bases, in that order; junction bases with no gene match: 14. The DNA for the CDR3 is TGCAGTGCTAGAAGGCTAGCGGGGGCCCGGGGGCTAACAGATACGCAGTATTTT. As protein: CSARRLAGARGLTDTQYF.

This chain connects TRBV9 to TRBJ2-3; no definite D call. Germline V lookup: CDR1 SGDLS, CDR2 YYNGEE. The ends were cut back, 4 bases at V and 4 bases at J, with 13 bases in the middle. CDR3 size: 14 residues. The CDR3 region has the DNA TGTGCCAGCAGCCCCCGTATCGTGGCAGATACGCAGTATTTT. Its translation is CASSPRIVADTQYF.

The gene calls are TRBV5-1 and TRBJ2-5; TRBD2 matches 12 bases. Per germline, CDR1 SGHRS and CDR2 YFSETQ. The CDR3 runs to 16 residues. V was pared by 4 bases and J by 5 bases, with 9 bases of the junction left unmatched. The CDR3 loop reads CASSRLLAGGEETQYF. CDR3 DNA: TGCGCCAGCAGCCGCCTACTAGCGGGAGGAGAGGAGACCCAGTACTTC.

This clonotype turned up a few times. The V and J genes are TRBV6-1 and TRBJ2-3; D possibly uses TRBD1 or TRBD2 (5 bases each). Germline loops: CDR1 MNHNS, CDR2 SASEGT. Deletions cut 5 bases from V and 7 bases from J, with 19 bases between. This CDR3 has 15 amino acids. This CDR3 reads CASSKIGTHGNTQYF. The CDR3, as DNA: TGTGCCAGCAGTAAAATTGGGACCCACGGGAATACGCAGTATTTT.

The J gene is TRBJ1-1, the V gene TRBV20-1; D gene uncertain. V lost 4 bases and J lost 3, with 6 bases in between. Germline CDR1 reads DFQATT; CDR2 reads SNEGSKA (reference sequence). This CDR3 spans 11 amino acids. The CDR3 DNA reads TGCAGTGCTATCGCGGACACTGAAGCTTTCTTT. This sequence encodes CSAIADTEAFF.

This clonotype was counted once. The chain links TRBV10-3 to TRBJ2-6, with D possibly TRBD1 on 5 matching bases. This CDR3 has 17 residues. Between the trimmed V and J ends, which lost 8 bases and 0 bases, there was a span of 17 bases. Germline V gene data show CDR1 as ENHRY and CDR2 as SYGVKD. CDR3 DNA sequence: TGTGCCATCCGGCGTGGCAGGGATGCCTCTGGGGCCAACGTCCTGACTTTC. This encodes CAIRRGRDASGANVLTF.

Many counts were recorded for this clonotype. The DNA for the CDR3 is TGTGCCAGCAGTTTTGAGGGAAAGTATCCCGGGGAGCTGTTTTTT. Its translation is CASSFEGKYPGELFF. The chain combines TRBV12-3 or TRBV12-4 with TRBJ2-2; tentatively, D is TRBD2 (5 bases). There are 15 residues in the CDR3. Trimming pared 3 bases from V and 6 bases from J, leaving 14 bases between.

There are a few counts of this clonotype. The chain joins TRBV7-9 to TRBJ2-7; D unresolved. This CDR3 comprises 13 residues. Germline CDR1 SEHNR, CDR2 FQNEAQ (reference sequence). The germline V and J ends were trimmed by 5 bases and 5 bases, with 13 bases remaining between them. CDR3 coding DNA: TGTGCCAGCAGCGACCCCTTGGGTGACGAGCAGTACTTC. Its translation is CASSDPLGDEQYF.

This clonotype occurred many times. CDR3 residues: CSASERGTGYEQYF. The CDR3 DNA reads TGCAGTGCTAGCGAGAGAGGAACCGGCTACGAGCAGTACTTC. This chain links TRBV20-1 with TRBJ2-7; D not certain. Germline V lookup: CDR1 DFQATT, CDR2 SNEGSKA (reference sequence). This CDR3 comprises 14 residues. Trimming removed 3 bases at V and 3 bases at J, with 15 bases between.

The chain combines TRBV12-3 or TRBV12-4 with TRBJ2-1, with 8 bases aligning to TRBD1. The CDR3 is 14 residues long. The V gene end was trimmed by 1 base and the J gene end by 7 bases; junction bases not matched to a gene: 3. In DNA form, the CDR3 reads TGTGCCAGCAGTTTAGATAGGACAGGGAATGAGCAGTTCTTC. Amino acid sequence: CASSLDRTGNEQFF.